Following are 11 T cell receptor beta chains from one sample sequenced in a study of blood T cell repertoires in COVID-19. Generated by immunoSEQ multiplex PCR, the TCRdb table keeps only in-frame clones and is missing some. Among 270,000 or so clones listed, approximately 84% were seen once. The sample taken for sequencing was PBMCs or T cells enriched from blood (not recorded which). Source of these receptors: a man aged 45-65 years who had recovered from COVID-19.

The rearrangement joins TRBV14 to TRBJ2-7; D gene unclear. V shed 3 bases and J shed 4 bases, with 10 bases lying between them. Germline-derived CDR1 and CDR2 are SGHDN and FVKESK. The CDR3 extends over 13 amino acids. CDR3 coding DNA: TGTGCCAGCAGCCATTTAGAGGTTTACGAGCAGTACTTC. Amino acids: CASSHLEVYEQYF. Together with reference TRBV14 and TRBJ2-7, the CDR3 gives the full variable domain: EAGVTQFPSHSVIEKGQTVTLRCDPISGHDNLYWYRRVMGKEIKFLLHFVKESKQDESGMPNNRFLAERTGGTYSTLKVQPAELEDSGVYFCASSHLEVYEQYFGPGTRLTVT.

V and J are TRBV5-1 and TRBJ2-2; no reliable D call. In germline, CDR1 is SGHRS, CDR2 YFSETQ. The CDR3 is 13 residues long. V shed 2 bases and J shed 7 bases, with 9 bases lying between them. CDR3 residues: CASSFNPGGELFF. For the CDR3, the DNA is TGCGCCAGCAGCTTCAATCCGGGCGGGGAGCTGTTTTTT.

The chain uses TRBV14 and TRBJ2-3; D not resolved. CDR1 is SGHDN, CDR2 FVKESK, per germline. This CDR3 contains 15 residues. V lost 0 bases and J 3 bases, leaving 10 bases between the germline ends. The CDR3 region is CASSQDRRRTDTQYF. The CDR3 DNA reads TGTGCCAGCAGCCAAGATCGGCGGAGAACAGATACGCAGTATTTT.

J is TRBJ2-1 and V is TRBV7-7; 8 nucleotides align to TRBD2. CDR1 is SSHAT, CDR2 FNYEAQ, per germline (reference sequence). The CDR3 spans 13 residues. The CDR3 loop reads CAHVRGGCNEQFF. In DNA form, the CDR3 reads TGTGCTCATGTCCGGGGGGGTTGCAATGAGCAGTTCTTC. Full variable domain (rest looked up from reference TRBV7-7 and TRBJ2-1): GAGVSQSPRYKVTKRGQDVTLRCDPISSHATLYWYQQALGQGPEFLTYFNYEAQPDKSGLPSDRFSAERPEGSISTLTIQRTEQRDSAMYRCAHVRGGCNEQFFGPGTRLTVL.

This chain joins TRBV10-3 and TRBJ2-7; 7 bases are shared with TRBD1. After removal of 8 bases from V and 2 bases from J, the junction contained 9 bases not matched to a gene. The CDR3 is 14 amino acids. The germline V gene encodes CDR1 ENHRY and CDR2 SYGVKD. The CDR3 coding sequence is TGTGCCATCGGCAACAGGGGATCCCCCTACGAGCAGTACTTC. As protein: CAIGNRGSPYEQYF.

The chain uses TRBV19 and TRBJ2-3; D might be TRBD2 (6 bases). V was shortened by 3 bases and J by 2 bases, with 12 bases between the two germline ends. The CDR3 runs 15 residues. Germline-derived CDR1 and CDR2 are LNHDA and SQIVND (reference sequence). CDR3 DNA sequence: TGTGCCAGTAGTATTGACCGGGACTTCACAGATACGCAGTATTTT. Its protein product is CASSIDRDFTDTQYF. The complete variable domain, with remaining parts taken from reference TRBV19 and TRBJ2-3, reads DGGITQSPKYLFRKEGQNVTLSCEQNLNHDAMYWYRQDPGQGLRLIYYSQIVNDFQKGDIAEGYSVSREKKESFPLTVTSAQKNPTAFYLCASSIDRDFTDTQYFGPGTRLTVL.

CDR3 nucleotides: TGTGCCAGTAAGGACAACGGACAGGGCCAGCCCCAGCATTTT. Residues: CASKDNGQGQPQHF. The rearrangement joins TRBV19 to TRBJ1-5; TRBD1 matches at 8 bases. The CDR3 length is 14 residues. The germline V gene encodes CDR1 LNHDA and CDR2 SQIVND (reference sequence). After removal of 7 bases from V and 7 bases from J, the junction contained 9 bases not matched to a gene.

The gene calls are TRBV6-2 or TRBV6-3 and TRBJ1-5; 7 positions match TRBD1. The J segment lost 1 base and the V segment lost 0 bases, leaving 0 bases of the junction unmatched. In germline, CDR1 is MNHEY, CDR2 SVGEGT. The CDR3 has 15 residues. The CDR3, as DNA: TGTGCCAGCAGTTACTCGACAGGGAGCAATCAGCCCCAGCATTTT. Its translation: CASSYSTGSNQPQHF.

The chain recombines TRBV18 with TRBJ2-3, with 8 bases aligning to TRBD2. The CDR3 has 17 amino acids. V lost 3 bases and J lost 2; bases outside the gene matches: 10. Germline lookup yields CDR1 KGHSH and CDR2 LQKENI. CDR3 DNA sequence: TGTGCCAGCTCACCGTTTGCAGCGGGGGCCCTCACAGATACGCAGTATTTT. This encodes CASSPFAAGALTDTQYF.

There are many counts of this clone. The V gene is TRBV7-2, the J gene TRBJ2-5; 7 nucleotides match TRBD2. V lost 4 bases to trimming and J lost 9 bases; unmatched junction nucleotides: 5. Germline CDR1 SGHTA, CDR2 FQGNSA. The CDR3 is 12 amino acids. In DNA form, the CDR3 reads TGTGCCAGCAGCTCCCCCCGGGGGGCCCAGTACTTC. As protein: CASSSPRGAQYF.

The chain has TRBV23-1 and TRBJ2-7, with 10 nucleotides matching TRBD1. TRBV23-1 is assigned to the ORF class and has an uncertain function. The CDR3 is 17 amino acids. V dropped 0 bases and J dropped 4; count of bases not matched to a gene: 9. The CDR3 loop reads CASSQSTRTGGWYEQYF. The CDR3, as DNA: TGCGCCAGCAGTCAATCGACAAGGACAGGGGGATGGTACGAGCAGTACTTC.